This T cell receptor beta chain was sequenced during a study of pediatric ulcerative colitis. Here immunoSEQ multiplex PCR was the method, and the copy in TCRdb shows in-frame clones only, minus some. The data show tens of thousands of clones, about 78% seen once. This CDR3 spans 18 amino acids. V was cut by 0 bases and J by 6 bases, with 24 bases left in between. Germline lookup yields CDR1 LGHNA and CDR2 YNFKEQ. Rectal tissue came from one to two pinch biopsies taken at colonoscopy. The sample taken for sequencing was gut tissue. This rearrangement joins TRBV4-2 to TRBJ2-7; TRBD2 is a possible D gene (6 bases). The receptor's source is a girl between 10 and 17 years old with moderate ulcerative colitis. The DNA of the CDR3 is TGTGCCAGCAGCCAAGATTTGGGCCAGATCGGCATGGAGGGCGAGCAGTACTTC. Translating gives CASSQDLGQIGMEGEQYF.